The T cell receptor (beta chain) described here comes from a study of blood T cell repertoires in COVID-19. At the level of the study: Acute and convalescent COVID-19 samples came from the United States, Italy and Spain. Sources were T cells, B-cell-depleted T cells, or PBMCs; the material itself was cDNA or gDNA.

Trimming took 6 bases from V and 6 from J; bases not matched to a gene: 3. CDR3 size: 12 residues. CDR1 and CDR2 from the germline V gene are SQVTM and ANQGSEA. This clone was observed a handful of times. Per the original data handling: By means of reference gene primer amplification, nucleated cell counts were estimated. The table came from immunoSEQ multiplex PCR; TCRdb's copy has only in-frame clones and leaves some out. The V and J calls and clone size were taken over from that table, and D and trimming were inferred from the DNA. The sample records some 200,000 clones, just under 85% being singletons.

The chain employs TRBV29-1 and TRBJ2-3; the match to TRBD1 covers 10 bases. Sequencing was done on a sample of peripheral blood. This receptor was taken from a human donor with acute or convalescent COVID-19. The donor label of this sample is uncertain. Written as DNA, the CDR3 is TGCAGCGTCGGACAGGGGGGGGATACGCAGTATTTT. Translated: CSVGQGGDTQYF.